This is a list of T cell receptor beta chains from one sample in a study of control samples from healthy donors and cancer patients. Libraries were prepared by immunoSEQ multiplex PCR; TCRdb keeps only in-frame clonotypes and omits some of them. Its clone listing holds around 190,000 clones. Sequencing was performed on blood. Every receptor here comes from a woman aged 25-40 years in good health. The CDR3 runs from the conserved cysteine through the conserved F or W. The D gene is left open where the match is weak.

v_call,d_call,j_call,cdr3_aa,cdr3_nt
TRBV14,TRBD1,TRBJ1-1,CASSQVPTGRRAEAFF,TGTGCCAGCAGCCAAGTTCCGACAGGGCGGAGGGCTGAAGCTTTCTTT
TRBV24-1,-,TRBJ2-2,CATSDPPYGGGQSNTGELFF,TGTGCCACCAGTGATCCCCCCTATGGCGGGGGACAGTCGAACACCGGGGAGCTGTTTTTT
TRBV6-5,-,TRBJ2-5,CASSYKGLGETQYF,TGTGCCAGCAGTTATAAGGGGTTGGGGGAGACCCAGTACTTC
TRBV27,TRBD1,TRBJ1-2,CASSFSGTGGLYGYTF,TGTGCCAGCAGTTTCTCCGGGACAGGGGGCCTCTATGGCTACACCTTC
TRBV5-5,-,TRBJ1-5,CASSSYTFGQPQHF,TGTGCCAGCAGCTCATACACCTTTGGGCAGCCCCAGCATTTT
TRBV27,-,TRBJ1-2,CASSLSVVNGYTF,TGTGCCAGCAGTTTATCGGTGGTAAATGGCTACACCTTC
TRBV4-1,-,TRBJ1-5,CASSQGNQPQHF,TGCGCCAGCAGCCAGGGCAATCAGCCCCAGCATTTT
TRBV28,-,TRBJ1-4,CASTTQRGKLFF,TGTGCCAGCACCACACAAAGAGGAAAACTGTTTTTT
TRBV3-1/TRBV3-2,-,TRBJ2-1,CASSQDKAWCRDSLYNEQFF,TGTGCCAGCAGCCAAGATAAGGCTTGGTGTCGGGACTCACTCTACAATGAGCAGTTCTTC
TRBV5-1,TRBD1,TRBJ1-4,CASSPGQLNEKLFF,TGCGCCAGCAGCCCGGGACAGCTCAATGAAAAACTGTTTTTT
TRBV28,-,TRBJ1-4,CASSLWQGNEKLFF,TGTGCCAGCAGTTTATGGCAGGGTAATGAAAAACTGTTTTTT
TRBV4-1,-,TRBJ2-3,CASRDLGGTDTQYF,TGCGCCAGCAGGGATCTCGGGGGCACAGATACGCAGTATTTT
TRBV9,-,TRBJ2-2,CASSPSTTPPMGELFF,TGTGCCAGCAGCCCTAGCACTACACCCCCAATGGGGGAGCTGTTTTTT
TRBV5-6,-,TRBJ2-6,CASKGISGANVLTF,TGTGCCAGCAAGGGAATTTCTGGGGCCAACGTCCTGACTTTC